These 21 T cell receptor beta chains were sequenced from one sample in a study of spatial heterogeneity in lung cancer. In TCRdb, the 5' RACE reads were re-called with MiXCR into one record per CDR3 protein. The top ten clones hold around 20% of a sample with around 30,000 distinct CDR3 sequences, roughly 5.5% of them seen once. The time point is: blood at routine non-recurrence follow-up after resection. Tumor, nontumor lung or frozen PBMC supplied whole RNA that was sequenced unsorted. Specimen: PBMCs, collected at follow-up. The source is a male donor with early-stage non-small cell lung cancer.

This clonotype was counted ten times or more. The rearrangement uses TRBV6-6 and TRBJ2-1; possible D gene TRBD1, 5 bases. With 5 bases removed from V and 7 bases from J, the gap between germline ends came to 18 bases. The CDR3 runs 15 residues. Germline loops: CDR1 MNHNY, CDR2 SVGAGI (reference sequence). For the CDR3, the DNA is TGTGCCAGCAGTCAACGAGCCCAGCAGGGTAATGAGCAGTTCTTC. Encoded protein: CASSQRAQQGNEQFF.

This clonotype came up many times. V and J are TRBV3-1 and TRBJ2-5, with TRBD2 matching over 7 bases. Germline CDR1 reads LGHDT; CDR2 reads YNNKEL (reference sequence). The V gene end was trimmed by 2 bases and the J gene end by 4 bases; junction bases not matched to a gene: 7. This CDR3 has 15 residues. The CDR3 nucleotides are TGTGCCAGCAGCCAACCCGGACTAGACGGAGAGACCCAGTACTTC. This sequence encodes CASSQPGLDGETQYF.

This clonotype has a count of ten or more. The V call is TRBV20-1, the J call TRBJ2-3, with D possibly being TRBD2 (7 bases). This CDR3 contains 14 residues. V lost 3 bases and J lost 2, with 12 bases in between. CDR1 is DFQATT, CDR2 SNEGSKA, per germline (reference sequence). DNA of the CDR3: TGCAGTGCTAGTCCCGGGGGGCCCACAGATACGCAGTATTTT. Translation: CSASPGGPTDTQYF.

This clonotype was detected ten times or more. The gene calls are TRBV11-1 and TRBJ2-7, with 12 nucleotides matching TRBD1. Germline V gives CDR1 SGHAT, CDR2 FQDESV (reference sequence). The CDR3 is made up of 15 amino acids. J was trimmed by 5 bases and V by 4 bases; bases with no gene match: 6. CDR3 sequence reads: CASSSPGQGADEQYV. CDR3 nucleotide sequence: TGTGCCAGCAGCTCGCCGGGACAGGGGGCAGACGAGCAGTACGTC.

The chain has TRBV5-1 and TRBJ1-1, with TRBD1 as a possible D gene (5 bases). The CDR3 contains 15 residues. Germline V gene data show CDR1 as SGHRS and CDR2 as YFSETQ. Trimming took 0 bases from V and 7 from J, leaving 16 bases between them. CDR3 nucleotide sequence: TGCGCCAGCAGCTTGGGCCTCGACCGGGGCGTTGAAGCTTTCTTT. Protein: CASSLGLDRGVEAFF.

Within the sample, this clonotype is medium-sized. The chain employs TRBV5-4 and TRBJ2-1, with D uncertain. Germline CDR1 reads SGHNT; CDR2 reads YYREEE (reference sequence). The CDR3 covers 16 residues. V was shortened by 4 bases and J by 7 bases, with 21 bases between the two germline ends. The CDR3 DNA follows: TGTGCCAGCAGCACGGAGCTAGGGCCCGGATCGAATGAGCAGTTCTTC. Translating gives CASSTELGPGSNEQFF.

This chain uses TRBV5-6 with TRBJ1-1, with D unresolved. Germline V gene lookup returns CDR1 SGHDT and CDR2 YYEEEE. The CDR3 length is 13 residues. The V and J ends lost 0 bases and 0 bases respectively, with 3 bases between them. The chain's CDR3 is CASSLGLNTEAFF. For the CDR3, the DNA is TGTGCCAGCAGCTTGGGACTGAACACTGAAGCTTTCTTT.

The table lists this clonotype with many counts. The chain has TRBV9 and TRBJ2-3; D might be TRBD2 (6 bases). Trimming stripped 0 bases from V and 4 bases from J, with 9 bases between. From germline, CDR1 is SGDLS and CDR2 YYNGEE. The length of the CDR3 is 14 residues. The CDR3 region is CASSVEGGSDTQYF. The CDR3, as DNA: TGTGCCAGCAGCGTAGAGGGAGGTTCAGATACGCAGTATTTT.

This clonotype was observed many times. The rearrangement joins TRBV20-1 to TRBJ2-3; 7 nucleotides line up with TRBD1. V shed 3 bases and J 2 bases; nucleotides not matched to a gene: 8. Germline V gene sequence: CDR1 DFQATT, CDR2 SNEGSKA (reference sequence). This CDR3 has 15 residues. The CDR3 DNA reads TGCAGTGCTAGGGGGAGACAGGGATACACAGATACGCAGTATTTT. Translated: CSARGRQGYTDTQYF.

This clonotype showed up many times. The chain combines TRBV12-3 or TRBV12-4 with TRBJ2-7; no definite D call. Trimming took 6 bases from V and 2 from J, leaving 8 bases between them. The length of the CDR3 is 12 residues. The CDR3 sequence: CASRSTTYEQYF. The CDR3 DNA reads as TGTGCCAGCAGGTCCACCACCTACGAGCAGTACTTC.

The CDR3 is CASSLVERGYTF. CDR3 in DNA: TGTGCCAGCAGCTTAGTGGAGAGGGGCTACACCTTC. This chain connects TRBV7-2 to TRBJ1-2; D is unresolved. The V end was cut by 1 base, the J end by 8 bases, with 8 bases between. The CDR3 runs 12 residues. Germline V gene lookup returns CDR1 SGHTA and CDR2 FQGNSA.

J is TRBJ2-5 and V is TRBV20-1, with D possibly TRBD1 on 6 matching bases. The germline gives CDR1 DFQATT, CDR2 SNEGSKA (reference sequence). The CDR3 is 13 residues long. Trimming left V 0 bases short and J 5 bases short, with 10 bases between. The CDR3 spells CSARDTGLETQYF. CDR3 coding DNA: TGCAGTGCTAGAGATACAGGGTTGGAGACCCAGTACTTC.

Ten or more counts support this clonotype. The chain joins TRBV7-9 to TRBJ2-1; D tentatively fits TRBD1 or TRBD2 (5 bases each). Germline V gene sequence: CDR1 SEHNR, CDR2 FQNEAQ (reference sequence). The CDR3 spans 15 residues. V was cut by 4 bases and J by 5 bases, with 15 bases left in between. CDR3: CASSSLEGPNNEQFF. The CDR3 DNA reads TGTGCCAGCAGCTCCCTCGAGGGGCCCAACAATGAGCAGTTCTTC.

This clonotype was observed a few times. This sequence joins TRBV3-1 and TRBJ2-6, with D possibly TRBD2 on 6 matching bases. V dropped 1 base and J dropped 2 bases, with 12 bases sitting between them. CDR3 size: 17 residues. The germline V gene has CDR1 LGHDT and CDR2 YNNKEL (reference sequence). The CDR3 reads CASSQVWGVAGANVLTF. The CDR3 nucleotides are TGTGCCAGCAGCCAAGTTTGGGGGGTGGCTGGGGCCAACGTCCTGACTTTC.

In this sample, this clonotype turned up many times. The CDR3 nucleotides read TGTGCCAGCAGGCGGGAGAGGTCAGATACGCAGTATTTT. Amino acids: CASRRERSDTQYF. The chain joins TRBV2 to TRBJ2-3; TRBD2 agrees at 7 bases. Germline V gives CDR1 SNHLY, CDR2 FYNNEI. The J segment lost 4 bases and the V segment lost 6 bases, leaving 4 bases of the junction unmatched. The CDR3 runs 13 residues.

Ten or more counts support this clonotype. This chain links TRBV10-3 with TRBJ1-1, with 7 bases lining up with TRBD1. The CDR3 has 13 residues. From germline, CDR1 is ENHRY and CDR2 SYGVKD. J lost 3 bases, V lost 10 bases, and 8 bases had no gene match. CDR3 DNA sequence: TGTGCCACACACGGGACAGCAGACACTGAAGCTTTCTTT. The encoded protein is CATHGTADTEAFF.

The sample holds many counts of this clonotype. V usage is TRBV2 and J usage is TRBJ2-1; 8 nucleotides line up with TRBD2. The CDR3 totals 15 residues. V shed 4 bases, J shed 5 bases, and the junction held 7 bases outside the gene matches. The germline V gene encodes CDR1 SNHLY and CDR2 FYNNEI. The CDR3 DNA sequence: TGTGCCAGCAGTGTAGAGGGACTAGAAAACAATGAGCAGTTCTTC. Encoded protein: CASSVEGLENNEQFF.

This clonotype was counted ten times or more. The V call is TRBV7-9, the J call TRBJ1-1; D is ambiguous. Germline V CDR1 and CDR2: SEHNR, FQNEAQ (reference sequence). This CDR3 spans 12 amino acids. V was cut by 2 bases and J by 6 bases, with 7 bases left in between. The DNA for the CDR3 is TGTGCCAGCAGCTTATATTCACCTGAAGCTTTCTTT. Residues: CASSLYSPEAFF.

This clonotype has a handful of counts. CDR3 amino acids: CASLPGRTVREQYF. The CDR3, as DNA: TGTGCCAGCCTACCGGGCCGAACAGTACGGGAGCAGTACTTC. V and J are TRBV3-2 and TRBJ2-7; TRBD2 is the table's D call, not checked against the DNA. TRBV3-2 represents a pseudogene. The CDR3 length is 14 residues.

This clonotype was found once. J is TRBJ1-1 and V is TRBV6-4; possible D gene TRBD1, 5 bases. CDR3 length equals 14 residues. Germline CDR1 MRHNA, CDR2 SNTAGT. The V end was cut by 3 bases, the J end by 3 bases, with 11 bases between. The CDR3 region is CASSEQEGYTEAFF. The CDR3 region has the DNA TGTGCCAGCAGTGAACAGGAGGGGTACACTGAAGCTTTCTTT.

The CDR3: CASSFQDSLSYNEQFF. In DNA form, the CDR3 reads TGTGCCAGCAGTTTCCAGGACAGCCTCTCCTACAATGAGCAGTTCTTC. This rearrangement joins TRBV28 to TRBJ2-1; D is perhaps TRBD1 (6 bases). Germline values: CDR1 MDHEN, CDR2 SYDVKM. The CDR3 consists of 16 residues. Trimming cost V 3 bases and J 0 bases, with 12 bases left between them.